This TCR beta chain was recorded in a study of T cell repertoires in cytomegalovirus infection. MiXCR was run by TCRdb on the reads, yielding one entry per CDR3 protein. The repertoire holds roughly 990,000 distinct CDR3 sequences, around a third seen once, with over 11% in the top ten. V was cut by 8 bases and J by 2 bases, with 9 bases left in between. This CDR3 region has 12 residues. Germline V CDR1 and CDR2: LGHDT, YNNKEL (reference sequence). About this clonotype: Its target is not known.

The TCR originated in a human donor in good health (CMV status not recorded). Some clones in this sample may be carry-over from other donors' samples. The chain is built from TRBV3-1 and TRBJ2-5; D call uncertain. Sequencing used cultured CD8+ T cells from PBMCs, obtained from culture after CMV antigen stimulation. The chain's CDR3 is CASADAQETQYF. CDR3 DNA: TGTGCCAGCGCGGACGCTCAAGAGACCCAGTACTTC.